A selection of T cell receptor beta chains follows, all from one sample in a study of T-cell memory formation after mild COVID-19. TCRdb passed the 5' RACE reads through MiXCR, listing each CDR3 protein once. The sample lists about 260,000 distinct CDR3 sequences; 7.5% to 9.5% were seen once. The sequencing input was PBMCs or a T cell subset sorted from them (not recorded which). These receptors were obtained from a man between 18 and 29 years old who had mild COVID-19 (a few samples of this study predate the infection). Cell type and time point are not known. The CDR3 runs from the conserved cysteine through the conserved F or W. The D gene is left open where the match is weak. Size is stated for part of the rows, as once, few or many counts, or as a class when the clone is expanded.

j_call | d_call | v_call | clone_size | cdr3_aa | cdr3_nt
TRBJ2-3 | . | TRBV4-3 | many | CASSQDLSVGSDTQYF | TGCGCCAGCAGCCAAGATCTATCCGTTGGGAGTGATACGCAGTATTTT
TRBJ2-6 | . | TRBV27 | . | CASRMVSGANVLTF | TGTGCCAGCAGGATGGTCTCTGGGGCCAACGTCCTGACTTTC
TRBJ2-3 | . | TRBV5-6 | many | CASSLVVSTDTQYF | TGTGCCAGCAGCTTGGTTGTTAGCACAGATACGCAGTATTTT
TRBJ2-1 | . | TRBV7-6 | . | CASSFGDRTSSYNEQFF | TGTGCCAGCAGCTTTGGAGATAGGACCAGCTCCTACAATGAGCAGTTCTTC
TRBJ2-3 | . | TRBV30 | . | CAWSELGYTDTQYF | TGTGCCTGGAGTGAGCTGGGTTACACAGATACGCAGTATTTT
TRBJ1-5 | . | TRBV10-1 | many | CASSEVRDQPQHF | TGCGCCAGCAGTGAGGTGAGGGATCAGCCCCAGCATTTT
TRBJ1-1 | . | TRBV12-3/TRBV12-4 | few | CASSLALGGRAEAFF | TGTGCCAGCAGTTTAGCGCTGGGGGGGAGGGCTGAAGCTTTCTTT
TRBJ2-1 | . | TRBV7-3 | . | CASSRQATIAYNEQFF | TGTGCCAGCAGCCGACAGGCCACCATCGCCTACAATGAGCAGTTCTTC
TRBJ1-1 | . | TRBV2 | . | CASSTDSQGAAFF | TGTGCCAGCAGTACGGATAGTCAAGGAGCAGCTTTCTTT
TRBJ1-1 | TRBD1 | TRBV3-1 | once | CASSRGQGGMNTEAFF | TGTGCCAGCAGCCGGGGACAGGGGGGAATGAACACTGAAGCTTTCTTT
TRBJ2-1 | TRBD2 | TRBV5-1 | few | CASSSLTAAGAYNEQFF | TGCGCCAGCAGCTCCCTCACGGCAGCGGGGGCATACAATGAGCAGTTCTTC
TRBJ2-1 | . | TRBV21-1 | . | CASSSRSSGGAYEQFF | TGTGCCAGCAGCTCCCGTTCTAGCGGGGGGGCCTATGAGCAGTTCTTC
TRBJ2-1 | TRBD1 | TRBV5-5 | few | CASSFAGTGGGEQFF | TGTGCCAGCAGCTTTGCCGGGACAGGGGGCGGTGAGCAGTTCTTC
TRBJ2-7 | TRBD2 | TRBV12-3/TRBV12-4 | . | CASREDVAGGYEQYF | TGTGCCAGCAGGGAAGATGTAGCGGGGGGGTACGAGCAGTACTTC
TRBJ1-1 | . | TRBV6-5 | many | CASRRTMNTEAFF | TGTGCCAGCAGAAGGACGATGAACACTGAAGCTTTCTTT
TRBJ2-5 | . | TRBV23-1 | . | CASSQPPQGWVETQYF | TGCGCCAGCAGTCAGCCGCCACAGGGATGGGTAGAGACCCAGTACTTC
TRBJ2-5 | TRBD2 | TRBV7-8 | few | CASILLAGDTSQETQYF | TGTGCCAGCATTCTTCTAGCGGGGGACACCTCCCAAGAGACCCAGTACTTC
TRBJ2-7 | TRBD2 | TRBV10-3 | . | CAISESNSGGSYEQYF | TGTGCCATCAGTGAGTCGAATAGCGGGGGGTCCTACGAGCAGTACTTC
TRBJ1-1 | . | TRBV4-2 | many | CASSHVGQANTEAFF | TGTGCCAGCAGCCATGTGGGGCAGGCGAACACTGAAGCTTTCTTT
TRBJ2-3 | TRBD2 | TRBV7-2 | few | CASSPGLAGPIDTQYF | TGTGCCAGCAGCCCGGGACTAGCGGGGCCCATAGATACGCAGTATTTT
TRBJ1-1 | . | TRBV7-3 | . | CASRQTRDGEAFF | TGTGCCAGCAGACAGACAAGGGATGGAGAAGCTTTCTTT
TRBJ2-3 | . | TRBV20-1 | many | CSARDLGRAGSGLRTQYF | TGCAGTGCTAGAGATCTTGGCCGGGCGGGCAGTGGGCTGAGAACGCAGTATTTT
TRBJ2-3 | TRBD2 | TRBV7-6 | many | CASRMLSGGTSSTDTQYF | TGTGCCAGCCGGATGCTTAGCGGGGGGACATCTAGCACAGATACGCAGTATTTT
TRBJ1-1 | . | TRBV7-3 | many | CASSLNAFAEAFF | TGTGCCAGCAGCTTAAATGCTTTTGCTGAAGCTTTCTTT
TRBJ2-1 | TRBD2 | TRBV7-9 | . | CASSLVLADNNEQFF | TGTGCCAGCAGCTTAGTGCTAGCGGACAACAATGAGCAGTTCTTC
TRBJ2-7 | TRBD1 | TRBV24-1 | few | CATTRTGHGEYEQYF | TGTGCCACCACCCGGACAGGTCACGGGGAGTACGAGCAGTACTTC
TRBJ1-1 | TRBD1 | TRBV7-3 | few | CASRRDRGVNTEAFF | TGTGCCAGCAGACGGGACAGGGGCGTGAACACTGAAGCTTTCTTT
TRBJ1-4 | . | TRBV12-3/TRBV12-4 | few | CASSRHREGEKLFF | TGTGCCAGCAGTCGACACCGGGAGGGTGAAAAACTGTTTTTT
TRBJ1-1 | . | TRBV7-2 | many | CASSLVVANTEAFF | TGTGCCAGCAGCTTAGTGGTTGCGAACACTGAAGCTTTCTTT
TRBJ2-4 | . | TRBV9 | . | CASSAHRGAGAKNIQYF | TGTGCCAGCAGCGCCCACCGTGGGGCAGGAGCCAAAAACATTCAGTACTTC
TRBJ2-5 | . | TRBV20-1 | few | CSARDRSRGSGETQYF | TGCAGTGCTAGAGACCGGAGTAGAGGGTCTGGAGAGACCCAGTACTTC
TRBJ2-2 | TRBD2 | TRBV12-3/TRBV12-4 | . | CASSLSIAGGDTGELFF | TGTGCCAGCAGTTTATCAATAGCGGGGGGGGACACCGGGGAGCTGTTTTTT
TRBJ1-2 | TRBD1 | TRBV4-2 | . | CASSRQGAYGYTF | TGTGCCAGCAGCCGACAGGGTGCCTATGGCTACACCTTC
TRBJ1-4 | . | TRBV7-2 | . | CASSLTRESEKLFF | TGTGCCAGCAGCTTAACCAGGGAGAGCGAAAAACTGTTTTTT
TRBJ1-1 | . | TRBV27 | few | CASSPNMGTEAFF | TGTGCCAGCAGTCCAAACATGGGGACTGAAGCTTTCTTT
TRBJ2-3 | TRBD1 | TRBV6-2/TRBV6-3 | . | CASSSIRGDTQYF | TGTGCCAGCAGTTCTATCAGGGGGGATACGCAGTATTTT
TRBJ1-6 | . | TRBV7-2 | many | CASSLVPGYNSPLHF | TGTGCCAGCAGCTTAGTGCCCGGGTATAATTCACCCCTCCACTTT
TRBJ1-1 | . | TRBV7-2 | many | CASSLDRNTEAFF | TGTGCCAGCAGCTTAGATCGGAACACTGAAGCTTTCTTT
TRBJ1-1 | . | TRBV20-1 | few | CSARRQATEAFF | TGCAGTGCCCGGAGGCAGGCCACTGAAGCTTTCTTT
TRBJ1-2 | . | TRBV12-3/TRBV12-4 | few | CASSFFEYPETDYGYTF | TGTGCCAGCAGTTTCTTTGAATACCCAGAGACAGACTATGGCTACACCTTC
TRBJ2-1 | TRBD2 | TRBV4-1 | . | CASSHKGLAGGDNEQFF | TGCGCCAGCAGCCACAAGGGACTAGCGGGGGGTGACAATGAGCAGTTCTTC
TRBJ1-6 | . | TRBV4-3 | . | CASSQDWDTRNSPLHF | TGCGCCAGCAGCCAAGATTGGGACACTCGCAATTCACCCCTCCACTTT
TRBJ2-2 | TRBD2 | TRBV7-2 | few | CASSTHGGLAGSNTGELFF | TGTGCCAGCAGCACCCATGGGGGCCTAGCGGGGTCGAACACCGGGGAGCTGTTTTTT
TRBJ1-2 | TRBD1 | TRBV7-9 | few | CASSPTWGRGRGYGYTF | TGTGCCAGCAGCCCGACCTGGGGCAGGGGGCGAGGCTATGGCTACACCTTC
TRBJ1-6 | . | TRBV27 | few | CASSPGRSYNSPLHF | TGTGCCAGCAGTCCGGGACGGAGTTATAATTCACCCCTCCACTTT
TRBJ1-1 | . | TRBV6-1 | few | CASSELPTGLNTEAFF | TGTGCCAGCAGTGAACTCCCCACAGGGCTCAACACTGAAGCTTTCTTT
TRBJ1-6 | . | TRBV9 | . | CASSARWGDSPLHF | TGTGCCAGCAGCGCCCGATGGGGGGATTCACCCCTCCACTTT
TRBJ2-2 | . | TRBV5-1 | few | CASSSQWNTGELFF | TGCGCCAGCAGCTCGCAATGGAACACCGGGGAGCTGTTTTTT
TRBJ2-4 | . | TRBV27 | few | CASSSPFRGAKNIQYF | TGTGCCAGCAGTTCCCCGTTCAGGGGAGCCAAAAACATTCAGTACTTC
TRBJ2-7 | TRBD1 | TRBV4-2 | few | CASSQESPGQGAYEQYF | TGTGCCAGCAGCCAGGAATCCCCGGGACAGGGGGCTTACGAGCAGTACTTC
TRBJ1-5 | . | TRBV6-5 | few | CASSYSGHTSNQPQHF | TGTGCCAGCAGTTACTCGGGACATACCAGCAATCAGCCCCAGCATTTT
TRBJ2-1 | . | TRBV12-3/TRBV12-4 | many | CASSFLGADNEQFF | TGTGCCAGCAGTTTTCTGGGGGCGGACAATGAGCAGTTCTTC
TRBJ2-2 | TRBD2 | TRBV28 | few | CASSLGAGAGELFF | TGTGCCAGCAGTTTAGGAGCGGGAGCCGGGGAGCTGTTTTTT